A single sample is the source of the 28 T cell receptor beta chains below, sequenced in a study of vaccination effects on CD4 cells after COVID-19 (dated by TCRdb to between 2021 and 2024). Library generation was performed with the immunoSEQ multiplex PCR assay. TCRdb took this table from immuneACCESS and kept in-frame rearrangements with V and J called. Such tables lack part of the clones; where checked against another copy, unresolved V genes explain under half of the gap, and the rest is unexplained. The sample data list around 55,000 clones, and around 68% of these were observed just once. Clones ranked in the top ten supply about 17% of the sample. The antigens of these receptors remain unknown. To identify antigen-specific CD4+ T cell clonotypes by their expansion, the ViraFEST assay first stimulated PBMC with viral peptide pools and then applied TCR sequencing. After less than 13 days of culture, CD4+ T cells were isolated with the EasySep CD4+ T cell isolation kit. None of the healthy vaccine recipients had a prior SARS-CoV-2 infection, which was confirmed by nucleocapsid antibody tests that came back negative both before and after vaccination.

Material: CD4+ T cells from PBMCs cultured with SARS-CoV-2 spike peptides, obtained before COVID-19 vaccination. The sample's cell subset or site label, in plain terms: SARS-CoV-2 spike overlapping peptide pool stimulation. The receptors were gathered from a human donor who received a COVID-19 vaccine.

This chain links TRBV5-6 with TRBJ2-5, with 7 bases matching TRBD1. This CDR3 is built from 13 residues. With V trimmed by 4 bases and J by 5 bases, 5 bases remained unmatched. Germline V gives CDR1 SGHDT, CDR2 YYEEEE. The CDR3 region is CASSEGTAETQYF. The CDR3, as DNA: TGTGCCAGCAGCGAAGGGACAGCGGAGACCCAGTACTTC.

This clone has just a few counts. CDR3 sequence: CASSSGQGARTIHGYTF. CDR3 DNA sequence: TGCGCCAGCAGCTCCGGACAGGGGGCAAGGACGATTCATGGCTACACCTTC. This rearrangement joins TRBV5-1 to TRBJ1-2; 11 bases fit TRBD1. The CDR3 covers 17 residues. The germline CDR1 and CDR2 sequences are SGHRS and YFSETQ. With 3 bases clipped from V and 6 bases from J, the junction kept 13 bases outside the gene matches.

The rearrangement uses TRBV5-1 and TRBJ2-7; D may be TRBD2 (6 bases). Germline CDR1 SGHRS, CDR2 YFSETQ. The CDR3 extends over 14 amino acids. With 3 bases removed from V and 5 bases from J, the gap between germline ends came to 15 bases. This CDR3 reads CASSWSGRSDEQYF. CDR3 in DNA: TGCGCCAGCAGCTGGTCAGGGAGGTCTGACGAGCAGTACTTC.

The chain couples TRBV5-5 to TRBJ1-2; D is ambiguous. The CDR3 has 12 residues. V dropped 2 bases and J dropped 2 bases, with 4 bases sitting between them. Germline V gives CDR1 SGHKS, CDR2 YYEKEE (reference sequence). The CDR3 reads CASSFENYGYTF. The CDR3 bases are TGTGCCAGCAGCTTTGAGAACTATGGCTACACCTTC.

The chain is built from TRBV7-2 and TRBJ1-2, with D perhaps TRBD1 (6 bases). Trimming cost V 6 bases and J 6 bases, with 14 bases left between them. The CDR3 sequence is 13 residues long. Germline V gene data show CDR1 as SGHTA and CDR2 as FQGNSA. The CDR3 DNA reads TGTGCCAGCAGACCCAAGACAGGCAATGGCTACACCTTC. This sequence encodes CASRPKTGNGYTF.

This clone was found a few times. The genes are TRBV6-5 and TRBJ1-5; D ambiguous. The germline V gene has CDR1 MNHEY and CDR2 SVGAGI. Trimming left V 2 bases short and J 7 bases short, with 12 bases between. CDR3 length: 14 amino acids. The chain's CDR3 is CASSYSRAPQPQHF. The CDR3 nucleotides read TGTGCCAGCAGTTACAGTAGGGCCCCCCAGCCCCAGCATTTT.

The chain carries TRBV9 and TRBJ2-5; 12 positions agree with TRBD2. V gave up 0 bases and J gave up 5 bases; unmatched junction bases: 5. The CDR3 is made up of 16 amino acids. The V gene's germline CDR1 is SGDLS and CDR2 YYNGEE. The CDR3 region has the DNA TGTGCCAGCAGCGTAGCTAGCGGGGGGGGAGGGGAGACCCAGTACTTC. It specifies CASSVASGGGGETQYF.

This clone has just one count. The chain combines TRBV5-4 with TRBJ2-3; 9 bases align to TRBD1. The trim removed 4 bases at V and 3 bases at J, leaving 9 bases unmatched. There are 16 residues in the CDR3. CDR1 and CDR2 from the germline V gene are SGHNT and YYREEE (reference sequence). CDR3 sequence: CASSSPLGQGTDTQYF. DNA of the CDR3: TGTGCCAGCAGCAGCCCGCTGGGACAGGGTACAGATACGCAGTATTTT. The full variable domain, its missing parts supplied by reference TRBV5-4 and TRBJ2-3, is ETGVTQSPTHLIKTRGQQVTLRCSSQSGHNTVSWYQQALGQGPQFIFQYYREEENGRGNFPPRFSGLQFPNYSSELNVNALELDDSALYLCASSSPLGQGTDTQYFGPGTRLTVL.

The V and J genes are TRBV6-5 and TRBJ1-2; D is undetermined. V dropped 3 bases and J dropped 7 bases, with 12 bases sitting between them. The germline gives CDR1 MNHEY, CDR2 SVGAGI. The length of the CDR3 is 13 residues. The CDR3 loop reads CASSYNGATGYTF. For the CDR3, the DNA is TGTGCCAGCAGTTATAATGGTGCGACTGGCTACACCTTC.

This clone appeared a few times. The chain has TRBV19 and TRBJ1-2, with 8 bases lining up with TRBD1. The CDR3 consists of 15 residues. Germline trimming cut 6 bases from V and 1 base from J; bases unmatched to any gene: 7. Germline values: CDR1 LNHDA, CDR2 SQIVND (reference sequence). This chain's CDR3 is CASRTGVNLNYGYTF. CDR3 bases: TGTGCCAGTAGGACAGGGGTAAATCTTAACTATGGCTACACCTTC.

The genes are TRBV7-9 and TRBJ2-1, with D perhaps matching TRBD2 (7 bases). The CDR3 covers 18 residues. The ends were cut back, 5 bases at V and 4 bases at J, with 24 bases in the middle. Germline CDR1 and CDR2: SEHNR and FQNEAQ (reference sequence). CDR3 sequence: CASSPQAGGLAVYNEQFF. CDR3 bases: TGTGCCAGCAGCCCTCAAGCTGGGGGCCTAGCGGTATACAATGAGCAGTTCTTC. The full variable domain, completed using reference TRBV7-9 and TRBJ2-1, is DTGVSQNPRHKITKRGQNVTFRCDPISEHNRLYWYRQTLGQGPEFLTYFQNEAQLEKSRLLSDRFSAERPKGSFSTLEIQRTEQGDSAMYLCASSPQAGGLAVYNEQFFGPGTRLTVL.

CDR3 in amino acids: CASSQGTFTDTQYF. The CDR3 DNA sequence: TGTGCCAGCAGCCAAGGGACATTCACAGATACGCAGTATTTT. V usage is TRBV4-2 and J usage is TRBJ2-3; tentatively, D is TRBD1 (5 bases). CDR3 size: 14 residues. CDR1 and CDR2 (germline): LGHNA, YNFKEQ. The germline V and J ends were trimmed by 1 base and 2 bases, with 7 bases remaining between them.

The chain is built from TRBV4-2 and TRBJ2-1; 10 positions match TRBD2. This CDR3 region has 16 residues. The trim removed 7 bases at V and 2 bases at J, leaving 8 bases unmatched. Germline values: CDR1 LGHNA, CDR2 YNFKEQ. The CDR3 here is CASTTGAGGAYNEQFF. In DNA, the CDR3 is TGTGCCAGCACCACGGGAGCGGGAGGGGCCTACAATGAGCAGTTCTTC.

This chain connects TRBV4-1 to TRBJ2-7, with a tentative D call TRBD2 (5 bases). Trimming took 4 bases from V and 5 from J, leaving 18 bases between them. This CDR3 comprises 15 residues. CDR1 MGHRA and CDR2 YSYEKL come from the germline V gene. CDR3 loop: CASSRTGIFDHEQYF. CDR3 coding DNA: TGCGCCAGCAGCCGAACCGGGATCTTCGACCACGAGCAGTACTTC.

This clone was counted only a few times. The chain is built from TRBV11-2 and TRBJ2-1; perhaps TRBD2 as D (6 bases). Germline loops: CDR1 SGHAT, CDR2 FQNNGV. There are 13 residues in the CDR3. Trimming removed 0 bases from V and 11 bases from J, with 11 bases in between. CDR3 region: CASSLDGRGQQFF. Written as DNA, the CDR3 is TGTGCCAGCAGCTTAGATGGGCGGGGACAGCAGTTCTTC.

V usage is TRBV28 and J usage is TRBJ2-1; D tentatively fits TRBD1 or TRBD2 (5 bases each). Germline V gene data show CDR1 as MDHEN and CDR2 as SYDVKM. Trimming removed 2 bases from V and 4 bases from J, with 9 bases in between. CDR3 size: 14 residues. The CDR3 DNA is TGTGCCAGCAGTTTAGACAGCGGTTACAATGAGCAGTTCTTC. Translating gives CASSLDSGYNEQFF.

J is TRBJ1-1 and V is TRBV30; possibly TRBD1 for D (5 bases). CDR1 and CDR2 (germline): GTSNPN, SVGIG (reference sequence). Trimming cost V 6 bases and J 0 bases, with 11 bases left between them. The CDR3 totals 13 residues. In DNA form, the CDR3 reads TGTGCCTGTAGGGGCGCCGTGAACACTGAAGCTTTCTTT. It encodes CACRGAVNTEAFF.

The chain couples TRBV29-1 to TRBJ2-5, with a tentative D call TRBD1 (6 bases). With 6 bases removed from V and 4 bases from J, the gap between germline ends came to 18 bases. The CDR3 consists of 14 residues. Per the germline V gene, CDR1 is SQVTM and CDR2 is ANQGSEA. CDR3 nucleotide sequence: TGCAGCGTCAGCGGCAGGGGAGCTTCAGAGACCCAGTACTTC. Its protein is CSVSGRGASETQYF.

This clone was recorded a few times. J is TRBJ1-5 and V is TRBV2; the D gene is possibly TRBD1 (6 bases). The CDR3 has 14 amino acids. Germline V gives CDR1 SNHLY, CDR2 FYNNEI. The V end was cut by 5 bases, the J end by 2 bases, with 10 bases between. The CDR3 DNA follows: TGTGCCAGCAGTCCAAGGACAGGCAATCAGCCCCAGCATTTT. The encoded protein is CASSPRTGNQPQHF.

This clone came up once. V is TRBV12-5 and J is TRBJ1-5; D is perhaps TRBD1 (5 bases). Trimming took 6 bases from V and 4 from J, leaving 10 bases between them. This CDR3 spans 13 amino acids. Per the germline V gene, CDR1 is LGHNT and CDR2 is FRNRAP. DNA of the CDR3: TGTGCTAGTGGCCCGGGGGGGAATCAGCCCCAGCATTTT. Translated: CASGPGGNQPQHF.

This clone showed up just a few times. V usage is TRBV27 and J usage is TRBJ1-1; no reliable D call. The ends were cut back, 2 bases at V and 3 bases at J, with 7 bases in the middle. The germline V gene has CDR1 MNHEY and CDR2 SMNVEV (reference sequence). The CDR3 sequence is 13 residues long. CDR3 sequence: CASSLRRHTEAFF. The CDR3 bases are TGTGCCAGCAGTTTAAGGCGGCACACTGAAGCTTTCTTT.

CDR3: CASSYERRSGYTF. CDR3 bases: TGTGCCAGCAGTTATGAACGGCGGAGTGGCTACACCTTC. This chain links TRBV6-5 with TRBJ1-2; D gene ambiguous. Germline V gene data show CDR1 as MNHEY and CDR2 as SVGAGI. This CDR3 contains 13 residues. The V end lost 3 bases, the J end lost 7 bases, and 12 bases lay between the germline ends.

CDR3 DNA: TGTGCCAGCAGTATAGGGACGGCCTTTAGTGAAGCTTTCTTT. Translating it yields CASSIGTAFSEAFF. The V call is TRBV6-5, the J call TRBJ1-1; perhaps TRBD1 as D (5 bases). This CDR3 spans 14 amino acids. Germline CDR1 MNHEY, CDR2 SVGAGI. Trimming removed 5 bases at V and 7 bases at J, with 17 bases between.

The chain recombines TRBV5-1 with TRBJ2-7, with TRBD1 matching over 8 bases. The CDR3 totals 13 residues. V shed 5 bases and J 7 bases; nucleotides not matched to a gene: 8. Per the germline V gene, CDR1 is SGHRS and CDR2 is YFSETQ. The CDR3 bases are TGCGCCAGCAGGGCCCAGGGGGCAAGGGAGCAGTACTTC. It translates to CASRAQGAREQYF.

This clone came up once. This rearrangement joins TRBV6-4 to TRBJ2-1; D call uncertain. This CDR3 has 12 amino acids. Germline V gives CDR1 MRHNA, CDR2 SNTAGT. Between the trimmed V and J ends, which lost 2 bases and 4 bases, there was a span of 3 bases. The CDR3 DNA is TGTGCCAGCAGTGACACTTACAATGAGCAGTTCTTC. This sequence encodes CASSDTYNEQFF.

This clone was detected only a few times. The rearrangement joins TRBV29-1 to TRBJ1-4; 9 bases are shared with TRBD1. The CDR3 has 14 residues. CDR1 is SQVTM and CDR2 is ANQGSEA in the germline V gene. J was trimmed by 8 bases and V by 6 bases; bases with no gene match: 10. The CDR3 DNA is TGCAGCGTATCGGGACAGGGTCTAGGGGAAAAACTGTTTTTT. Encoded protein: CSVSGQGLGEKLFF.

V usage is TRBV27 and J usage is TRBJ2-3, with D maybe TRBD2 (5 bases). This CDR3 comprises 18 residues. Germline lookup yields CDR1 MNHEY and CDR2 SMNVEV (reference sequence). Trimming took off 0 bases at V and 0 bases at J, with 16 bases between the two ends. CDR3 protein: CASSLSAASGFSTDTQYF. DNA of the CDR3: TGTGCCAGCAGTTTATCAGCTGCTTCGGGATTTAGCACAGATACGCAGTATTTT.

The rearrangement uses TRBV28 and TRBJ2-3; TRBD2 matches 13 bases. V lost 4 bases to trimming and J lost 4 bases; unmatched junction nucleotides: 2. Germline V lookup: CDR1 MDHEN, CDR2 SYDVKM. The CDR3 loop spans 15 amino acids. CDR3 sequence (DNA): TGTGCCAGCAGTTCACTAGCGGGAGGGCCAGATACGCAGTATTTT. Its translation is CASSSLAGGPDTQYF.